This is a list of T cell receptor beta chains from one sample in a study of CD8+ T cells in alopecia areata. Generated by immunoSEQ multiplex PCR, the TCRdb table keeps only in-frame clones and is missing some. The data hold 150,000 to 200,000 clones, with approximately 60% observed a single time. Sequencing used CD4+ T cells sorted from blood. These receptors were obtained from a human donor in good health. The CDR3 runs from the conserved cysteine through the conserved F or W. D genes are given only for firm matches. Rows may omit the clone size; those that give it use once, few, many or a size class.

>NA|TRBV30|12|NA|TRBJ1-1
TGTGCCTGGATGGAGGGAGTGGCTGAAGCTTTCTTT
CAWMEGVAEAFF
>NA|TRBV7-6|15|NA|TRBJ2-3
TGTGCCAGCAGCTTAGCGCCGGACTTCAGAGATACGCAGTATTTT
CASSLAPDFRDTQYF
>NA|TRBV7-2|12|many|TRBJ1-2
TGTGCCAGCAGCTTAGTGAACTATGGCTACACCTTC
CASSLVNYGYTF
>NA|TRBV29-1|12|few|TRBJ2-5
TGCAGCGTTGTTAAGGGTTGGGAGACCCAGTACTTC
CSVVKGWETQYF
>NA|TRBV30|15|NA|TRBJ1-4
TGTGCCTGGAGTAATACACCGAGGGCGAATGAAAAACTGTTTTTT
CAWSNTPRANEKLFF
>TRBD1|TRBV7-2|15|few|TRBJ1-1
TGTGCCAGCAGCCCTCGGACAGGGCCTAACACTGAAGCTTTCTTT
CASSPRTGPNTEAFF
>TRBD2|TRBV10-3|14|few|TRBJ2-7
TGTGCCATTCGGACTAGCGGGAAGAGTTACGAGCAGTACTTC
CAIRTSGKSYEQYF
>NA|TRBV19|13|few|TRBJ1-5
TGTGCCAGTAGTATGGCGGGATATCTGTCCCAGCATTTT
CASSMAGYLSQHF
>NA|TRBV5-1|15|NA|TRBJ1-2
TGCGCCAGCAGCTTGGACAGCCAGAGGGTTTATGGCTACACCTTC
CASSLDSQRVYGYTF
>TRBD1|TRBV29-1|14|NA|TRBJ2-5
TGCAGCGTTGAAGTGCGACAGGGGGGGGAGACCCAGTACTTC
CSVEVRQGGETQYF
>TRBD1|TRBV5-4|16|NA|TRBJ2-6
TGTGCCAGCAGCTTTTCAGGGGGCACTGGGGCCAACGTCCTGACTTTC
CASSFSGGTGANVLTF
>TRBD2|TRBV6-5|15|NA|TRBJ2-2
TGTGCCAGCAGATATGCGGGAGCGCGTACCGGGGAGCTGTTTTTT
CASRYAGARTGELFF
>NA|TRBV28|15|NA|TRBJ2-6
TGTGCCAGCAGCTCATTACGCTCTGGGGCCAACGTCCTGACTTTC
CASSSLRSGANVLTF
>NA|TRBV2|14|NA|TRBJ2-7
TGTGCCAGCCTGGCGCCAGGGAGTAACTACGAGCAGTACTTC
CASLAPGSNYEQYF
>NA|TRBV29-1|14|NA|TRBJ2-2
TGCAGCGTTGAAGTTAGAAGCGACACCGGGGAGCTGTTTTTT
CSVEVRSDTGELFF
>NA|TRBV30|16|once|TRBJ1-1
TGTGCCTGGAGTGCCCTCCGTTTGGGCGACAACACTGAAGCTTTCTTT
CAWSALRLGDNTEAFF
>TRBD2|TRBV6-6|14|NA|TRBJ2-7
TGTGCCAGCATGTTCACTAGCGGGAGGTACGAGCAGTACTTC
CASMFTSGRYEQYF
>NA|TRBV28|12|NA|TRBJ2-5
TGTGCCAGCACGGGAGTTCAAGAGACCCAGTACTTC
CASTGVQETQYF
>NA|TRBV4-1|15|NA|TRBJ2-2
TGCGCCAGCAGCCAAGTTGGAGTGGGGACCGGGGAGCTGTTTTTT
CASSQVGVGTGELFF
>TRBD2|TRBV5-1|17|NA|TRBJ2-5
TGCGCCAGCAGCTCCCACGTACTAGCGGGCCAAAAAGAGACCCAGTACTTC
CASSSHVLAGQKETQYF
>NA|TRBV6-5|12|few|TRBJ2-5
TGTGCCAGCAGCCCCCTTCCCGGGACCCAGTACTTC
CASSPLPGTQYF
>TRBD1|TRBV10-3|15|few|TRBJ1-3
TGTGCCATCAGTGTCGGGACAGGGTCAGGAAACACCATATATTTT
CAISVGTGSGNTIYF
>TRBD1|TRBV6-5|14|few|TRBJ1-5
TGTGCCAGCAGCTACCGACAGGGTAATCAGCCCCAGCATTTT
CASSYRQGNQPQHF
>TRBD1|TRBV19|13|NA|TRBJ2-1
TGTGCCAGTAGAGGGACAGGGGGCTATGAGCAGTTCTTC
CASRGTGGYEQFF
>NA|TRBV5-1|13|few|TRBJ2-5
TGCGCCAGCAGCTTTAGGGGAACAGAGACCCAGTACTTC
CASSFRGTETQYF
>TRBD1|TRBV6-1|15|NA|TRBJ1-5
TGTGCCAGCAGTACAGGGGCGGTCTTCAATCAGCCCCAGCATTTT
CASSTGAVFNQPQHF
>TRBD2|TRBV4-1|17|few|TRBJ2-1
TGCGCCAGCAGCCAAGATCCTAGCGGGAGGGCAAACAATGAGCAGTTCTTC
CASSQDPSGRANNEQFF
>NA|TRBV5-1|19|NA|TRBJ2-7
TGCGCCAGCAGCCTGGGGGAGAGCGGAGGGCGAGGGGGCGCCTACGAGCAGTACTTC
CASSLGESGGRGGAYEQYF
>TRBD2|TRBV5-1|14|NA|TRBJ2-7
TGCGCCAGCAGCTTGGTTAGCGGGAGCTACGAGCAGTACTTC
CASSLVSGSYEQYF
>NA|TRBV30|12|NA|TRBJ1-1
TGTGCCTGGAGTCCCACAGTTTCAGAAGCTTTCTTT
CAWSPTVSEAFF
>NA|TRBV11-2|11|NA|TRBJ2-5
TGTGCTTCTGCAGATCAAGAGACCCAGTACTTC
CASADQETQYF
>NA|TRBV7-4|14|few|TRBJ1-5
TGTGCCAGCAAGGGTTTGTATAGCAATCAGCCCCAGCATTTT
CASKGLYSNQPQHF
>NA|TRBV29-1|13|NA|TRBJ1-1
TGCAGCGTTGAAGATCTATCGGACACTGAAGCTTTCTTT
CSVEDLSDTEAFF
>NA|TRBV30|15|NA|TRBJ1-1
TGTGCCTGGACCTCTAGGGGAGATTTGAACACTGAAGCTTTCTTT
CAWTSRGDLNTEAFF
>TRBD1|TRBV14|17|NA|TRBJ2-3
TGTGCCAGCAGCCCGAAAAGACAGGGGAAGGGCACAGATACGCAGTATTTT
CASSPKRQGKGTDTQYF
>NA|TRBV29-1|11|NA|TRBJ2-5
TGCAGCGTTGAAGAACCGAAGGGCGAGTACTTC
CSVEEPKGEYF
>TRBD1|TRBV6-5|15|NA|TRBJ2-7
TGTGCCAGCAGACTACGGGGACAGGGAACCCTCGAGCAGTACTTC
CASRLRGQGTLEQYF
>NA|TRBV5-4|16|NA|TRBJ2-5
TGTGCCAGCAGCTTGGGTGCAGGGGCTCATCAGGAGACCCAGTACTTC
CASSLGAGAHQETQYF
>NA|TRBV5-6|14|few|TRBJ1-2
TGTGCCAGCAGCTTCCTCCGGCTCCACTATGGCTACACCTTC
CASSFLRLHYGYTF
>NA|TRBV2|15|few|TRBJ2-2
TGTGCCAGCAGTGAAGTTAGGGGGGGCACCGGGGAGCTGTTTTTT
CASSEVRGGTGELFF
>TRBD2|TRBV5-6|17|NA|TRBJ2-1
TGTGCCAGCAGCTCGAGACGCGGGAGGCTATCCTACAATGAGCAGTTCTTC
CASSSRRGRLSYNEQFF
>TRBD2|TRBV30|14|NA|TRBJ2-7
TGTGCCTGGAGTGCTTCTAGCGGGATTTACGAGCAGTACTTC
CAWSASSGIYEQYF
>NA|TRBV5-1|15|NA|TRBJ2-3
TGCGCCAGCAGCCGGACCCCCTCAGGCACAGATACGCAGTATTTT
CASSRTPSGTDTQYF
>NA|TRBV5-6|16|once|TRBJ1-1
TGTGCCAGCAGCTTGGAGTTTACGGGAACGGACACTGAAGCTTTCTTT
CASSLEFTGTDTEAFF
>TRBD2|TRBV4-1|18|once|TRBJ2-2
TGCGCCAGCAGCCCCTCGGCATTAGCGGGAGGTGGCACCGGGGAGCTGTTTTTT
CASSPSALAGGGTGELFF